The 28 T cell receptor beta chains below were found in one sample sequenced in a study of blood T cells in healthy people across ages. For the second PCR, which ran for about 7 to 12 cycles, a sample-barcoded 5' primer and a J-beta primer mix were used. TCRdb reprocessed the 5' RACE reads with MiXCR, giving one entry per CDR3 protein. This sample has about 1,500,000 distinct CDR3 sequences, with around 39% found just once. The source material was blood. Every receptor here comes from a woman in her late teens or twenties in good health.

The rearrangement uses TRBV12-3 or TRBV12-4 and TRBJ1-4, with 7 positions matching TRBD1. CDR3 length equals 11 residues. V shed 6 bases and J 15 bases; nucleotides not matched to a gene: 7. CDR3 sequence: CASSRDSSLFF. CDR3 coding DNA: TGTGCCAGCAGCAGGGACAGCTCCTTGTTTTTT.

This chain joins TRBV5-1 and TRBJ2-7; TRBD1 matches 8 bases. With V trimmed by 6 bases and J by 2 bases, 13 bases remained unmatched. The CDR3 has 16 residues. The germline V gene encodes CDR1 SGHRS and CDR2 YFSETQ. Here the CDR3 reads CASTRDWTGNTYEQYF. DNA of the CDR3: TGCGCCAGCACCCGGGATTGGACAGGGAACACCTACGAGCAGTACTTC.

The V call is TRBV6-4, the J call TRBJ2-3; D might be TRBD2 (7 bases). The length of the CDR3 is 16 residues. Looked up from germline, CDR1 is MRHNA and CDR2 is SNTAGT. Trimming shortened V by 0 bases and J by 2 bases, and 12 bases separated the two germline ends. DNA of the CDR3: TGTGCCAGCAGTGACTCGATTGCGGGGGCCACAGATACGCAGTATTTT. It specifies CASSDSIAGATDTQYF.

This CDR3 is CSAGGAGGPLHYEQFF. The DNA of the CDR3 is TGCAGTGCCGGGGGTGCGGGGGGGCCTCTCCACTACGAGCAGTTCTTC. The genes are TRBV20-1 and TRBJ2-1, with 9 nucleotides matching TRBD2. Trimming cost V 6 bases and J 10 bases; bases outside gene matches: 19. This CDR3 comprises 16 residues. CDR1 is DFQATT, CDR2 SNEGSKA, per germline (reference sequence).

This clonotype occurred a few times. The chain is built from TRBV24-1 and TRBJ2-5; 8 bases fit TRBD1. The DNA end is a closer match to TRBJ2-7, so the J assignment may be wrong. The CDR3 is 13 amino acids. The germline CDR1 and CDR2 sequences are KGHDR and SFDVKD. In nucleotides, the CDR3 is TGTGCCACCAGTCGCGGACAGGGTTACGAGCAGTACTTC. Amino acid sequence: CATSRGQGYEQYF.

In the case of this clonotype: A much bigger clone sits one base away, suggesting this may be a read error. The chain combines TRBV20-1 with TRBJ2-5; D ambiguous. From germline, CDR1 is DFQATT and CDR2 SNEGSKA (reference sequence). V was trimmed by 2 bases and J by 11 bases, leaving 9 bases between them. This CDR3 contains 10 residues. In nucleotides, the CDR3 is TGCAGTGCTAGAAACAATGAGCAGTACTTC. This sequence encodes CSARNNEQYF.

This chain uses TRBV4-2 with TRBJ2-2, with TRBD1 identical over 8 bases. The CDR3 is 15 residues long. V lost 7 bases to trimming and J lost 6 bases; unmatched junction nucleotides: 10. The germline V gene encodes CDR1 LGHNA and CDR2 YNFKEQ. The CDR3 coding sequence is TGTGCCAGCACCTCAAGGACAGGGATCGCCGGGGAGCTGTTTTTT. This translates into CASTSRTGIAGELFF.

The rearrangement uses TRBV18 and TRBJ2-3, with 15 bases fitting TRBD2. V shed 6 bases and J 3 bases; nucleotides not matched to a gene: 4. Looked up from germline, CDR1 is KGHSH and CDR2 is LQKENI. The CDR3 loop spans 16 amino acids. CDR3 amino acids: CASSGLAGGPTDTQYF. The CDR3 nucleotides are TGTGCCAGCTCCGGACTAGCGGGGGGGCCGACAGATACGCAGTATTTT.

A note on this clonotype: The junction does not match germline at one end; this may be a read error. V usage is TRBV6-6 and J usage is TRBJ2-3, with TRBD2 matching 16 bases. This CDR3 contains 17 residues. Germline V gene data show CDR1 as MNHNY and CDR2 as SVGAGI (reference sequence). The CDR3 DNA reads as TGTGCCAGCCGTCCCGGGACTAGCGGGAGGGCCGCAGACACGCAGTATTTT. It codes for CASRPGTSGRAADTQYF.

This clonotype was counted only a few times. The rearrangement uses TRBV21-1 and TRBJ2-4; TRBD2 is taken as the D call from the table, unchecked against the DNA. TRBV21-1 is a documented pseudogene. The CDR3 consists of 18 residues. CDR3 sequence reads: CASSKDLAGGLAKNIQYF. The CDR3, as DNA: TGTGCCAGCAGCAAAGATCTAGCGGGGGGACTAGCCAAAAACATTCAGTACTTC.

This rearrangement joins TRBV20-1 to TRBJ1-2; 7 nucleotides agree with TRBD1. Trimming removed 3 bases from V and 7 bases from J; junction bases left unmatched: 8. The CDR3 spans 13 residues. CDR1 is DFQATT, CDR2 SNEGSKA, per germline (reference sequence). For the CDR3, the DNA is TGCAGTGCTAGGCAGGGGGTTGGGTCTGGCTACACCTTC. This gives the protein CSARQGVGSGYTF.

The chain is built from TRBV14 and TRBJ1-2; D ambiguous. V gave up 9 bases and J gave up 4 bases, with 18 bases separating them. Germline CDR1 is SGHDN and CDR2 is FVKESK. This CDR3 contains 14 residues. The CDR3 region has the DNA TGTGCCAGGAGACCGCGCGCCTCTACCTATGGCTACACCTTC. Residues: CARRPRASTYGYTF.

The genes are TRBV20-1 and TRBJ2-7; 7 bases agree with TRBD2. There are 14 residues in the CDR3. The J segment lost 6 bases and the V segment lost 0 bases, leaving 8 bases of the junction unmatched. Germline CDR1 and CDR2: DFQATT and SNEGSKA (reference sequence). This CDR3 is CSARDKRGTSEQYF. The CDR3 coding sequence is TGCAGTGCTAGAGATAAGCGGGGCACCAGCGAGCAGTACTTC.

This clonotype appeared a few times. The chain couples TRBV20-1 to TRBJ2-3; TRBD2 might be the D (5 bases). Per the germline V gene, CDR1 is DFQATT and CDR2 is SNEGSKA (reference sequence). The CDR3 is 14 amino acids. V was clipped by 0 bases and J by 2 bases, with 9 bases between them. CDR3 in DNA: TGCAGTGCTAGAGATTACGGGAACACAGATACGCAGTATTTT. Translated: CSARDYGNTDTQYF.

About this clonotype itself: At one of its ends the junction is not consistent with the germline gene, which may arise from a read error. V usage is TRBV18 and J usage is TRBJ1-1; D call uncertain. This CDR3 spans 13 amino acids. Germline CDR1 KGHSH, CDR2 LQKENI. CDR3 sequence: CAISPGLKDEAFF. The CDR3 nucleotides read TGTGCCATCTCACCAGGTTTGAAGGACGAAGCTTTCTTT.

The J gene is TRBJ1-1, the V gene TRBV6-2 or TRBV6-3; TRBD1 might be the D (5 bases). Trimming removed 5 bases at V and 0 bases at J, with 10 bases between. CDR1 and CDR2 from the germline V gene are MNHEY and SVGEGT. The CDR3 has 14 amino acids. Written as DNA, the CDR3 is TGTGCCAGCAGTACCAGGGTAATGAACACTGAAGCTTTCTTT. As protein: CASSTRVMNTEAFF.

The rearrangement joins TRBV29-1 to TRBJ1-1; D remains unclear. V lost 6 bases to trimming and J lost 3 bases, with 8 bases between them. The CDR3 consists of 11 residues. Germline CDR1 and CDR2: SQVTM and ANQGSEA. The CDR3: CSVSEDTEAFF. The DNA of the CDR3 is TGCAGCGTCAGTGAAGACACTGAAGCTTTCTTT.

This clonotype has a count of ten or more. The chain links TRBV6-1 to TRBJ2-7; 8 nucleotides line up with TRBD2. This CDR3 spans 13 amino acids. CDR1 is MNHNS and CDR2 is SASEGT in the germline V gene. The V and J ends lost 4 bases and 3 bases, in that order; junction bases with no gene match: 2. This chain's CDR3 is CASSVSGDYEQYF. CDR3 in DNA: TGTGCCAGCAGTGTTAGCGGGGACTACGAGCAGTACTTC.

As regards this clonotype: The junction differs from germline at one of its ends, possibly a read error. This chain joins TRBV4-1 and TRBJ2-1, with D possibly being TRBD2 (6 bases). CDR1 is MGHRA and CDR2 is YSYEKL in the germline V gene. The CDR3 has 15 residues. CDR3 nucleotide sequence: TGCGCCAGCGGCCAACTAGCCGTCCCCTACAATGAGCAGTTCTTC. This gives the protein CASGQLAVPYNEQFF.

This clonotype was seen only once. The rearrangement uses TRBV20-1 and TRBJ2-3; 8 bases fit TRBD2. This CDR3 comprises 18 residues. V dropped 0 bases and J dropped 5; count of bases not matched to a gene: 16. Germline-derived CDR1 and CDR2 are DFQATT and SNEGSKA (reference sequence). The CDR3 reads CSARDREASGLGRDTQYF. CDR3 DNA sequence: TGCAGTGCTAGAGATCGGGAGGCTAGCGGGTTAGGACGAGATACGCAGTATTTT.

This clonotype showed up just a few times. The chain carries TRBV29-1 and TRBJ1-2, with TRBD1 identical over 8 bases. Unmatched junction bases numbered 3, after V lost 0 bases and J lost 3 bases. The CDR3 is 14 residues long. CDR1 and CDR2 from the germline V gene are SQVTM and ANQGSEA. The CDR3 DNA is TGCAGCGTTGAAGACAGGGGGCTGGACTATGGCTACACCTTC. Protein product: CSVEDRGLDYGYTF.

This clonotype turned up a few times. Here the CDR3 DNA reads TGTGCCAGCAGCTTAGGATCTAGCTTGGCCTACGAGCAGTACTTC. It is translated as CASSLGSSLAYEQYF. The gene calls are TRBV7-2 and TRBJ2-7; weak D call: TRBD2 (5 bases). CDR1 and CDR2 from the germline V gene are SGHTA and FQGNSA. CDR3 length equals 15 residues. Trimming pared 1 base from V and 2 bases from J, leaving 12 bases between.

The chain uses TRBV4-1 and TRBJ2-5; 10 bases map to TRBD2. The CDR3 sequence is 19 residues long. Germline trimming cut 0 bases from V and 1 base from J; bases unmatched to any gene: 11. Germline lookup yields CDR1 MGHRA and CDR2 YSYEKL. The chain's CDR3 is CASSQDLLAGDAGQETQYF. CDR3 sequence (DNA): TGCGCCAGCAGCCAAGATCTGCTAGCGGGAGATGCGGGCCAAGAGACCCAGTACTTC.

The CDR3 loop is CSVDPLSEETQYF. The CDR3 DNA reads as TGCAGCGTTGATCCCCTGAGCGAAGAGACCCAGTACTTC. The chain combines TRBV29-1 with TRBJ2-5, with D uncertain. The CDR3 runs to 13 residues. Trimming pared 3 bases from V and 3 bases from J, leaving 11 bases between. Germline values: CDR1 SQVTM, CDR2 ANQGSEA.

This clonotype was counted a few times. This chain uses TRBV28 with TRBJ2-4; a possible D gene is TRBD2 (5 bases). Trimming removed 2 bases at V and 8 bases at J, with 10 bases between. The CDR3 is 13 amino acids. Germline V gene lookup returns CDR1 MDHEN and CDR2 SYDVKM. CDR3 bases: TGTGCCAGCAGTTTAACGGGATACGACATTCAGTACTTC. Protein product: CASSLTGYDIQYF.

The CDR3 is CASSSGLGSQPQHF. CDR3 coding DNA: TGTGCCAGCAGTTCTGGGCTTGGGAGCCAGCCCCAGCATTTT. The gene calls are TRBV12-3 or TRBV12-4 and TRBJ1-5; D is unclear. The CDR3 totals 14 residues. Between the trimmed V and J ends, which lost 4 bases and 7 bases, there was a span of 14 bases.

The chain carries TRBV20-1 and TRBJ2-6; D uncertain. Trimming shortened V by 0 bases and J by 2 bases, and 8 bases separated the two germline ends. This CDR3 has 15 amino acids. Germline CDR1 is DFQATT and CDR2 is SNEGSKA (reference sequence). The CDR3 nucleotides are TGCAGTGCTAGAGACACGAAAGCTGGGGCCAACGTCCTGACTTTC. Encoded protein: CSARDTKAGANVLTF.

The rearrangement joins TRBV20-1 to TRBJ2-3; D possibly corresponds to TRBD2 (5 bases). CDR1 DFQATT and CDR2 SNEGSKA come from the germline V gene (reference sequence). Trimming took 8 bases from V and 1 from J, leaving 16 bases between them. This CDR3 spans 14 amino acids. The CDR3 protein is CSPKAAWGTDTQYF. In DNA form, the CDR3 reads TGCAGTCCTAAAGCGGCATGGGGCACAGATACGCAGTATTTT.